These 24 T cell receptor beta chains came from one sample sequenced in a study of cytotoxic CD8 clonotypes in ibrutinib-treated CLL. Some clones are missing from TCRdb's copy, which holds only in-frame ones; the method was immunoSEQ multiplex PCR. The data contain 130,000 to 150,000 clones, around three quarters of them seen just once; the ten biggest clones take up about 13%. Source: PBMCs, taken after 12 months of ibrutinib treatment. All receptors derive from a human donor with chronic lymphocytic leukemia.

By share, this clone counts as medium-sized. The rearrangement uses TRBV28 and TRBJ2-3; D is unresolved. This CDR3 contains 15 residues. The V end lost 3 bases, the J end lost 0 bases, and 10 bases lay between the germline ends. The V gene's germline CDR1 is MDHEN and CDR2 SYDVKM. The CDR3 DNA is TGTGCCAGCAGTTTCCCTCCTGCCAGCACAGATACGCAGTATTTT. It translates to CASSFPPASTDTQYF.

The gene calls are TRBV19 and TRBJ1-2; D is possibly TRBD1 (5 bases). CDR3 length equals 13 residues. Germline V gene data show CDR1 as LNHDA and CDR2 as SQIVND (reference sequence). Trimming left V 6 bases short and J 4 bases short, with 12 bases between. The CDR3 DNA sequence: TGTGCCAGTAGCGGGAGACAGCCCTATGGCTACACCTTC. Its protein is CASSGRQPYGYTF. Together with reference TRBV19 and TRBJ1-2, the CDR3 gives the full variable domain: DGGITQSPKYLFRKEGQNVTLSCEQNLNHDAMYWYRQDPGQGLRLIYYSQIVNDFQKGDIAEGYSVSREKKESFPLTVTSAQKNPTAFYLCASSGRQPYGYTFGSGTRLTVV.

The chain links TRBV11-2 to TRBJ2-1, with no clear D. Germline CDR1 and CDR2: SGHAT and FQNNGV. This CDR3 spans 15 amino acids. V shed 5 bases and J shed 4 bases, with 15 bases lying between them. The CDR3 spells CASSPSLAEYNEQFF. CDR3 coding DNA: TGTGCCAGCAGCCCATCCCTGGCAGAGTACAATGAGCAGTTCTTC. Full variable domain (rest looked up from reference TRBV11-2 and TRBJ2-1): EAGVAQSPRYKIIEKRQSVAFWCNPISGHATLYWYQQILGQGPKLLIQFQNNGVVDDSQLPKDRFSAERLKGVDSTLKIQPAKLEDSAVYLCASSPSLAEYNEQFFGPGTRLTVL.

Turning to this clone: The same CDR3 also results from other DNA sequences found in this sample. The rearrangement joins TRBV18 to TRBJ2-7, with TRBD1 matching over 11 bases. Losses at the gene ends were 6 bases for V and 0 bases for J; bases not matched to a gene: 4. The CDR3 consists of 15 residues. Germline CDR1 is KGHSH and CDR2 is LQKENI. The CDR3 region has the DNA TGTGCCAGCTCGCCCGGGACAGGGGGCTCCTACGAGCAGTACTTC. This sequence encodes CASSPGTGGSYEQYF.

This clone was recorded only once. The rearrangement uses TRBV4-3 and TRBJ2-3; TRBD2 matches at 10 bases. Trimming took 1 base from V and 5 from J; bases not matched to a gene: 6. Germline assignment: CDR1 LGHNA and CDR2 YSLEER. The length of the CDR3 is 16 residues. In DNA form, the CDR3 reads TGCGCCAGCAGCCAAGGGCTAGCGGGAGTCGGAGATACGCAGTATTTT. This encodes CASSQGLAGVGDTQYF.

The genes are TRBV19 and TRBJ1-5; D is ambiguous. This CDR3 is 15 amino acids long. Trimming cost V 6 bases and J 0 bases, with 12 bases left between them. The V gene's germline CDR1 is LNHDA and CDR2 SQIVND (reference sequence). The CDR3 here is CASRSTDYSNQPQHF. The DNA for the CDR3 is TGTGCCAGTAGATCGACGGATTATAGCAATCAGCCCCAGCATTTT.

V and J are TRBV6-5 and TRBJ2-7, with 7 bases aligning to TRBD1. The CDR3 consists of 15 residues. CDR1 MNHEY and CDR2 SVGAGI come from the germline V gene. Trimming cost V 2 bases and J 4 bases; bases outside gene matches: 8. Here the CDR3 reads CASSYPDRVQYEQYF. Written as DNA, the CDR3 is TGTGCCAGCAGTTACCCTGACAGGGTACAGTACGAGCAGTACTTC.

The CDR3 coding sequence is TGTGCCAGCAGGCCGGGTCGCGGTGCTTTCTTT. It translates to CASRPGRGAFF. This sequence joins TRBV2 and TRBJ1-1; D uncertain. This CDR3 contains 11 residues. V was shortened by 6 bases and J by 11 bases, with 13 bases between the two germline ends. Germline V lookup: CDR1 SNHLY, CDR2 FYNNEI. Using reference TRBV2 and TRBJ1-1 for the parts outside the CDR3, the full variable domain is EPEVTQTPSHQVTQMGQEVILRCVPISNHLYFYWYRQILGQKVEFLVSFYNNEISEKSEIFDDQFSVERPDGSNFTLKIRSTKLEDSAMYFCASRPGRGAFFGQGTRLTVV.

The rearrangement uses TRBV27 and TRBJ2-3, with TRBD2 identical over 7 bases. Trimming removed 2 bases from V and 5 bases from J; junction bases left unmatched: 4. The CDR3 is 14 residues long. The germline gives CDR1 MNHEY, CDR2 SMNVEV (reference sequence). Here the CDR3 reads CASSLGPSGDTQYF. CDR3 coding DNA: TGTGCCAGCAGTTTAGGCCCTAGCGGAGATACGCAGTATTTT.

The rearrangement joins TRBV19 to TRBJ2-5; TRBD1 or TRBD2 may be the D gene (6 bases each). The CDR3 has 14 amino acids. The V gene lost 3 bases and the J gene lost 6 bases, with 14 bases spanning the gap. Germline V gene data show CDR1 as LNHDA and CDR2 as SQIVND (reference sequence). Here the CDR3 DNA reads TGTGCCAGTAGTATTCGAGGGGGGTTGCAGACCCAGTACTTC. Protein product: CASSIRGGLQTQYF.

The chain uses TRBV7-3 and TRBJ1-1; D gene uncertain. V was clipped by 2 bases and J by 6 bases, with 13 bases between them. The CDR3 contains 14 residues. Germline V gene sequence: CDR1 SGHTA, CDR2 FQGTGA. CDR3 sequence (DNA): TGTGCCAGCAGCTTATATGCGGGTGGGGCTGAAGCTTTCTTT. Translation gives CASSLYAGGAEAFF.

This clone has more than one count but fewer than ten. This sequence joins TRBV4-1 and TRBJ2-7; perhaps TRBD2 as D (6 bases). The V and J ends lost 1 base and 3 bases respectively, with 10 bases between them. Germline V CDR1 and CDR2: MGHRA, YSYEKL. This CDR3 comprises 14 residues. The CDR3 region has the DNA TGCGCCAGCAGCCAAGGGAGCGGGCTCTACGAGCAGTACTTC. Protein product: CASSQGSGLYEQYF.

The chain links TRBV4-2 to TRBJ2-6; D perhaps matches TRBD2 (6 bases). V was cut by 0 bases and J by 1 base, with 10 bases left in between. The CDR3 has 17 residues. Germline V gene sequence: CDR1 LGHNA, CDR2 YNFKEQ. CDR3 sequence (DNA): TGTGCCAGCAGCCAAGATTTTGGAGGGTCTGGGGCCAACGTCCTGACTTTC. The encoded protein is CASSQDFGGSGANVLTF.

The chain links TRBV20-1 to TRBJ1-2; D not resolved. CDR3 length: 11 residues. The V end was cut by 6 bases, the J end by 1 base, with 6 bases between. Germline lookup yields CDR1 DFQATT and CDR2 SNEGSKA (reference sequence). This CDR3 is CSAHDNYGYTF. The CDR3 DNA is TGCAGTGCCCATGATAACTATGGCTACACCTTC.

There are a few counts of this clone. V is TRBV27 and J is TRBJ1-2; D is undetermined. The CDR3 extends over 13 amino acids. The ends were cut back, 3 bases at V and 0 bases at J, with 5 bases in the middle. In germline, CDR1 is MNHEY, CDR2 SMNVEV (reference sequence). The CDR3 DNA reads TGTGCCAGCAGTTTTGCAGCTAACTATGGCTACACCTTC. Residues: CASSFAANYGYTF.

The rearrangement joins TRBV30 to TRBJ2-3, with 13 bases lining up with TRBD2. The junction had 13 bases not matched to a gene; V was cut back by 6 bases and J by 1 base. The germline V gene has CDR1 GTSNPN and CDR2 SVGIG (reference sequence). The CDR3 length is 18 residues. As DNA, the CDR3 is TGTGCCTGCCTCGGACTAGCGGGAGTTTCACGGGGCACAGATACGCAGTATTTT. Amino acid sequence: CACLGLAGVSRGTDTQYF.

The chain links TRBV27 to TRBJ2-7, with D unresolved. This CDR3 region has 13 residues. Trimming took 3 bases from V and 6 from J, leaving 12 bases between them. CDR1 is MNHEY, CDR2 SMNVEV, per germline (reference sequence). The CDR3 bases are TGTGCCAGCAGTTTTTTGTCCGCGTCCGAGCAGTACTTC. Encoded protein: CASSFLSASEQYF.

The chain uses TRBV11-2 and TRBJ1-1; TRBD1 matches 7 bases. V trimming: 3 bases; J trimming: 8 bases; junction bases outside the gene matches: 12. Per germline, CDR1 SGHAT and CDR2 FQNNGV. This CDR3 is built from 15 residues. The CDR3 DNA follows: TGTGCCAGCAGCTTGGCGGGACAGAAAAATTTAGAAGCTTTCTTT. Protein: CASSLAGQKNLEAFF.

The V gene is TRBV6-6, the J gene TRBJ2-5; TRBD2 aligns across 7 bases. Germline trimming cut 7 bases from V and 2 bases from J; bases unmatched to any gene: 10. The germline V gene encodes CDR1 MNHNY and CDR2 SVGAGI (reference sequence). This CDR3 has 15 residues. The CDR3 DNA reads TGTGCCAGCAAAACCCTTGGGACTAAACAAGAGACCCAGTACTTC. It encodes CASKTLGTKQETQYF.

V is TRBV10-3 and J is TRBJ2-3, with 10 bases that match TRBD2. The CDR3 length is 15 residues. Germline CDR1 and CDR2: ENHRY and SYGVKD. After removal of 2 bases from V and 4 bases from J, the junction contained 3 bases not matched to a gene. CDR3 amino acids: CAISELAGVPDTQYF. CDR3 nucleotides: TGTGCCATCAGTGAGCTAGCGGGAGTTCCAGATACGCAGTATTTT.

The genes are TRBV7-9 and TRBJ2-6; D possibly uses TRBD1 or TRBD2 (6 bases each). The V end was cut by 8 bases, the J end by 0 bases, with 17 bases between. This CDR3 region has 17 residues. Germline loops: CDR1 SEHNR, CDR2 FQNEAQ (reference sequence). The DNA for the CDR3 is TGTGCCAGCGGCGGCGGGACAACCCCCTCTGGGGCCAACGTCCTGACTTTC. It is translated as CASGGGTTPSGANVLTF. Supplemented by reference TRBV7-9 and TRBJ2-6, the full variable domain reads DTGVSQNPRHKITKRGQNVTFRCDPISEHNRLYWYRQTLGQGPEFLTYFQNEAQLEKSRLLSDRFSAERPKGSFSTLEIQRTEQGDSAMYLCASGGGTTPSGANVLTFGAGSRLTVL.

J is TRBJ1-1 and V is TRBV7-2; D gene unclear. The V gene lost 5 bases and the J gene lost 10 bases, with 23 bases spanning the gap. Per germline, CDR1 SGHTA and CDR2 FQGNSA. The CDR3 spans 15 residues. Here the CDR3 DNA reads TGTGCCAGCAGCGCCTGGGCGGCCCCCCAATATGGAGCTTTCTTT. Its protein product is CASSAWAAPQYGAFF.

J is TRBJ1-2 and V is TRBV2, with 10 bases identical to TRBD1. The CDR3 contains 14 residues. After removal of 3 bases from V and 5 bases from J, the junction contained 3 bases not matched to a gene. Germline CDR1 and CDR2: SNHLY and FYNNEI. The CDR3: CASSEGQGTYGYTF. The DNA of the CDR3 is TGTGCCAGCAGTGAGGGACAGGGGACGTATGGCTACACCTTC.

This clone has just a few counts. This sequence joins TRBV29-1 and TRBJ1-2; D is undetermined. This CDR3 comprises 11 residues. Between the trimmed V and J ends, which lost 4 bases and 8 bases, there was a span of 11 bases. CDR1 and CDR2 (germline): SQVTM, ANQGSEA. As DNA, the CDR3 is TGCAGCGTTGGCCACAGTAACGGCTACACCTTC. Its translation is CSVGHSNGYTF.